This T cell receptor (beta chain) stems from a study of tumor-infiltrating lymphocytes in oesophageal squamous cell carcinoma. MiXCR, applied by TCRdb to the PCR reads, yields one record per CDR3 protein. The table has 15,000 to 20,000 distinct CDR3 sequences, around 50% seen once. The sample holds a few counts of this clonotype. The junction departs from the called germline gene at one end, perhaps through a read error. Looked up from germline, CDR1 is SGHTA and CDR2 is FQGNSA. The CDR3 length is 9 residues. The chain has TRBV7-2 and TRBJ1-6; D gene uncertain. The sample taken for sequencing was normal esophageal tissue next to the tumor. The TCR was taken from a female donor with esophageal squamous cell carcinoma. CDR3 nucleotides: TGTGCCAGCAGCTCACGGAGATCCTTT. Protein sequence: CASSSRRSF.